The 23 T cell receptor beta chains reported below all come from one sample, sequenced in a study of cytomegalovirus exposure and HLA in healthy donors. With 60 Vbeta and 13 Jbeta primers, the PCR was carried out. Method: immunoSEQ multiplex PCR; TCRdb's copy keeps in-frame clones and lacks some. The table has roughly 160,000 clones, approximately 81% seen once. The sample comprised PBMCs. The receptors here all came from a boy between 2 and 10 years old in good health and CMV-seronegative.

This chain connects TRBV6-1 to TRBJ1-6; TRBD1 matches 8 bases. Germline lookup yields CDR1 MNHNS and CDR2 SASEGT. V gave up 3 bases and J gave up 3 bases; unmatched junction bases: 13. This CDR3 has 19 residues. As DNA, the CDR3 is TGTGCCAGCAGTGACCGGGACAGGCATCTAGACGTCTATAATTCACCCCTCCACTTT. Its protein is CASSDRDRHLDVYNSPLHF.

The gene calls are TRBV28 and TRBJ1-4, with D tentatively TRBD1 (5 bases). The CDR3 sequence is 16 residues long. Looked up from germline, CDR1 is MDHEN and CDR2 is SYDVKM. V was clipped by 1 base and J by 0 bases, with 9 bases between them. CDR3: CASSLLTVATNEKLFF. DNA of the CDR3: TGTGCCAGCAGTTTATTGACAGTTGCAACTAATGAAAAACTGTTTTTT.

The gene calls are TRBV7-9 and TRBJ2-7, with TRBD2 identical over 12 bases. This CDR3 spans 15 amino acids. Germline V gene lookup returns CDR1 SEHNR and CDR2 FQNEAQ (reference sequence). V shed 4 bases, J shed 7 bases, and the junction held 8 bases outside the gene matches. The CDR3 here is CASSSRLAGAGEQYF. Written as DNA, the CDR3 is TGTGCCAGCAGCTCGCGACTAGCGGGAGCGGGGGAGCAGTACTTC.

V is TRBV9 and J is TRBJ2-3, with TRBD2 as a possible D gene (6 bases). Germline lookup yields CDR1 SGDLS and CDR2 YYNGEE. V was clipped by 0 bases and J by 4 bases, with 15 bases between them. This CDR3 region has 16 residues. The CDR3 loop reads CASSVALGGPADTQYF. DNA of the CDR3: TGTGCCAGCAGCGTAGCTTTGGGGGGTCCCGCAGATACGCAGTATTTT.

The rearrangement uses TRBV27 and TRBJ2-2, with 7 bases matching TRBD1. After removal of 7 bases from V and 1 base from J, the junction contained 3 bases not matched to a gene. The CDR3 length is 14 residues. The V gene's germline CDR1 is MNHEY and CDR2 SMNVEV (reference sequence). CDR3 DNA sequence: TGTGCCAGCATGGGGACAGAGAACACCGGGGAGCTGTTTTTT. This codes for CASMGTENTGELFF.

Comments on this clone: Given the absence of the conserved phenylalanine or tryptophan at the CDR3 end, a read error is likely. Because the CDR3's place on the DNA is in doubt, the DNA is left out and the CDR3 is given as listed by TCRdb. The J gene is TRBJ1-2, the V gene TRBV7-9; TRBD1 reflects the table's D call only, with no check against the DNA. Germline V gene data show CDR1 as SEHNR and CDR2 as FQNEAQ (reference sequence). The CDR3 has 13 residues if both end residues are counted. The CDR3: CASSLDVAGGVRL.

The rearrangement links TRBV6-4 to TRBJ2-2, with a tentative D call TRBD2 (6 bases). V was shortened by 0 bases and J by 6 bases, with 11 bases between the two germline ends. CDR1 is MRHNA and CDR2 is SNTAGT in the germline V gene. This CDR3 region has 15 residues. CDR3 loop: CASSDSGGSAGELFF. The DNA for the CDR3 is TGTGCCAGCAGTGACTCTGGAGGGTCGGCCGGGGAGCTGTTTTTT.

This chain joins TRBV7-9 and TRBJ2-1, with D tentatively TRBD1 (7 bases). V lost 6 bases and J 3 bases, leaving 15 bases between the germline ends. The CDR3 is 15 residues long. From germline, CDR1 is SEHNR and CDR2 FQNEAQ (reference sequence). The CDR3 region is CASSPGGFLYNEQFF. DNA of the CDR3: TGTGCCAGCAGTCCAGGGGGGTTCCTCTACAATGAGCAGTTCTTC.

The chain employs TRBV7-9 and TRBJ1-1, with D maybe TRBD1 (5 bases). V lost 9 bases and J lost 5, with 13 bases in between. This CDR3 region has 12 residues. Germline CDR1 and CDR2: SEHNR and FQNEAQ (reference sequence). Here the CDR3 DNA reads TGTGCCAGTCAGTGGGGGGATACTGAAGCTTTCTTT. Translated, it gives CASQWGDTEAFF.

This chain links TRBV19 with TRBJ2-4, with TRBD2 matching 8 bases. V lost 6 bases and J lost 6; bases outside the gene matches: 4. Per germline, CDR1 LNHDA and CDR2 SQIVND (reference sequence). This CDR3 has 13 amino acids. The CDR3 loop is CASSRRGGNIQYF. The CDR3 region has the DNA TGTGCCAGTAGCCGCCGGGGGGGAAACATTCAGTACTTC.

The rearrangement links TRBV11-2 to TRBJ2-7; D remains ambiguous. Trimming took 3 bases from V and 0 from J, leaving 6 bases between them. The CDR3 is 13 residues long. The germline gives CDR1 SGHAT, CDR2 FQNNGV. CDR3 residues: CASSFSSSYEQYF. Written as DNA, the CDR3 is TGTGCCAGCAGCTTTTCGAGCTCCTACGAGCAGTACTTC.

This clone has only one observation. J is TRBJ2-3 and V is TRBV6-5, with D unresolved. Germline V gene lookup returns CDR1 MNHEY and CDR2 SVGAGI. The V end was cut by 6 bases, the J end by 2 bases, with 6 bases between. This CDR3 contains 12 residues. The CDR3 region is CASRSFTDTQYF. For the CDR3, the DNA is TGTGCCAGCAGGTCTTTCACAGATACGCAGTATTTT.

On this clone itself: The junction departs from the called germline gene at one end, perhaps through a read error. The chain recombines TRBV7-7 with TRBJ1-1; TRBD1 aligns across 11 bases. This CDR3 is 22 amino acids long. Germline CDR1 is SSHAT and CDR2 is FNYEAQ (reference sequence). The CDR3 sequence: CASRYFRTGGGKRRVLNPEAFF. CDR3 DNA: TGTGCTAGCAGGTATTTTCGGACAGGGGGCGGTAAGAGGAGAGTTTTGAATCCTGAAGCTTTCTTT.

The V gene is TRBV30, the J gene TRBJ1-5; D possibly corresponds to TRBD1 (5 bases). The CDR3 consists of 13 residues. Germline V gene sequence: CDR1 GTSNPN, CDR2 SVGIG (reference sequence). V dropped 1 base and J dropped 5 bases, with 9 bases sitting between them. The chain's CDR3 is CAWSAGVDQPQHF. The CDR3, as DNA: TGTGCCTGGAGTGCGGGGGTCGATCAGCCCCAGCATTTT.

The V call is TRBV9, the J call TRBJ1-4, with D possibly TRBD1 on 6 matching bases. Germline assignment: CDR1 SGDLS and CDR2 YYNGEE. The CDR3 totals 18 residues. V was shortened by 4 bases and J by 0 bases, with 19 bases between the two germline ends. The CDR3 region is CASSPIPGAPTTNEKLFF. The CDR3 DNA follows: TGTGCCAGCAGCCCCATTCCAGGGGCGCCTACAACTAATGAAAAACTGTTTTTT.

Here the CDR3 DNA reads TGTGCCAGCCTTCCTATAATGAACACTGAAGCTTTCTTT. Protein product: CASLPIMNTEAFF. The rearrangement joins TRBV28 to TRBJ1-1, with no clear D. This CDR3 has 13 residues. Trimming cost V 8 bases and J 0 bases, with 10 bases left between them. The germline CDR1 and CDR2 sequences are MDHEN and SYDVKM.

This clone was observed a few times. The chain couples TRBV10-3 to TRBJ2-1, with 9 bases that match TRBD2. V trimming: 0 bases; J trimming: 7 bases; junction bases outside the gene matches: 10. The CDR3 loop spans 17 amino acids. CDR1 and CDR2 from the germline V gene are ENHRY and SYGVKD. The CDR3 DNA reads TGTGCCATCAGTGAGTCGGGCGAAGCGGGGGGCGGGAATGAGCAGTTCTTC. This encodes CAISESGEAGGGNEQFF.

This clone was detected only a few times. The rearrangement uses TRBV6-5 and TRBJ2-3; D ambiguous. CDR3 length: 13 amino acids. Trimming left V 7 bases short and J 0 bases short, with 8 bases between. Germline CDR1 is MNHEY and CDR2 is SVGAGI. CDR3 sequence: CASKHTSTDTQYF. CDR3 DNA sequence: TGTGCCAGCAAACACACCAGCACAGATACGCAGTATTTT.

This clone was seen a handful of times. The chain recombines TRBV9 with TRBJ1-1, with 7 nucleotides matching TRBD1. V trimming: 3 bases; J trimming: 6 bases; junction bases outside the gene matches: 2. This CDR3 spans 12 amino acids. Germline-derived CDR1 and CDR2 are SGDLS and YYNGEE. In DNA form, the CDR3 reads TGTGCCAGCAGCGCCCAGGGGGCTGAAGCTTTCTTT. Its protein is CASSAQGAEAFF.

This chain links TRBV6-1 with TRBJ1-2, with 11 positions matching TRBD1. The germline V gene encodes CDR1 MNHNS and CDR2 SASEGT. This CDR3 spans 15 amino acids. V dropped 7 bases and J dropped 2; count of bases not matched to a gene: 6. The CDR3 region has the DNA TGTGCCAGCAACGGACAGGGGGCACCCAACTATGGCTACACCTTC. Protein: CASNGQGAPNYGYTF.

The chain has TRBV15 and TRBJ2-7, with 10 bases matching TRBD2. J lost 1 base, V lost 0 bases, and 6 bases had no gene match. CDR3 size: 17 residues. CDR1 is LNHNV, CDR2 YYDKDF, per germline (reference sequence). The CDR3 protein is CATSRDLRTSGSYEQYF. The CDR3 region has the DNA TGTGCCACCAGCAGAGATTTGCGGACTAGCGGATCCTACGAGCAGTACTTC.

The genes are TRBV15 and TRBJ2-6; 8 positions match TRBD1. This CDR3 is 17 amino acids long. V lost 5 bases to trimming and J lost 0 bases; unmatched junction nucleotides: 6. Germline V gene lookup returns CDR1 LNHNV and CDR2 YYDKDF (reference sequence). In DNA, the CDR3 is TGTGCCACCAGCGAAGACAGGGGAGACTCTGGGGCCAACGTCCTGACTTTC. Protein product: CATSEDRGDSGANVLTF.

The chain links TRBV5-5 to TRBJ1-2; 7 bases line up with TRBD1. Germline assignment: CDR1 SGHKS and CDR2 YYEKEE (reference sequence). This CDR3 is built from 15 residues. J was trimmed by 0 bases and V by 2 bases; bases with no gene match: 4. The DNA for the CDR3 is TGTGCCAGCAGCTTTAAGGGGGCACCTAACTATGGCTACACCTTC. Protein sequence: CASSFKGAPNYGYTF. Looking up the rest from reference TRBV5-5 and TRBJ1-2 gives the full variable domain: DAGVTQSPTHLIKTRGQQVTLRCSPISGHKSVSWYQQVLGQGPQFIFQYYEKEERGRGNFPDRFSARQFPNYSSELNVNALLLGDSALYLCASSFKGAPNYGYTFGSGTRLTVV.